This entry lists 14 T cell receptor beta chains sequenced from one sample in a study of OX40 agonist ivuxolimab in advanced cancers. This table comes from immunoSEQ multiplex PCR, and its TCRdb copy is limited to in-frame clones, with some not included. The repertoire consists of over 10,000 clones, with about 86% occurring once and the leading ten covering 49%. This specimen was CD4+ or CD8+ T cells sorted from blood, taken in a trial of the OX40 agonist ivuxolimab. These TCRs come from an adult with an advanced solid tumor such as melanoma, head and neck, liver or kidney cancer.

This chain joins TRBV7-9 and TRBJ2-2, with unresolved D. Germline V gene data show CDR1 as SEHNR and CDR2 as FQNEAQ (reference sequence). The CDR3 runs to 13 residues. V was shortened by 4 bases and J by 6 bases, with 9 bases between the two germline ends. The CDR3, as DNA: TGTGCCAGCAGCTGGGAAGGCGCCGGGGAGCTGTTTTTT. This translates into CASSWEGAGELFF.

The V gene is TRBV9, the J gene TRBJ2-7; D is unclear. The germline V gene encodes CDR1 SGDLS and CDR2 YYNGEE. Trimming took off 4 bases at V and 4 bases at J, with 18 bases between the two ends. The CDR3 runs to 15 residues. The CDR3 coding sequence is TGTGCCAGCAGCCCCCGGAGTATCCCCGATTACGAGCAGTACTTC. It is translated as CASSPRSIPDYEQYF.

The rearrangement links TRBV2 to TRBJ2-7; 9 bases match TRBD1. V dropped 1 base and J dropped 6; count of bases not matched to a gene: 7. This CDR3 is built from 15 residues. Germline V gives CDR1 SNHLY, CDR2 FYNNEI. CDR3 in DNA: TGTGCCAGCAGTGAAGAAGGACAGGGGTACGGCGAGCAGTACTTC. This gives the protein CASSEEGQGYGEQYF.

V gene TRBV7-3 combines with J gene TRBJ2-2; 14 bases match TRBD2. Germline assignment: CDR1 SGHTA and CDR2 FQGTGA. This CDR3 is 18 amino acids long. The junction had 8 bases not matched to a gene; V was cut back by 5 bases and J by 3 bases. The CDR3 here is CASSTQTSGREHTGELFF. The DNA for the CDR3 is TGTGCCAGCAGCACCCAGACTAGCGGGAGGGAGCACACCGGGGAGCTGTTTTTT.

This clone was seen only once. V usage is TRBV9 and J usage is TRBJ2-7; TRBD1 might be the D (5 bases). Germline CDR1 reads SGDLS; CDR2 reads YYNGEE. The CDR3 is 14 residues long. The V end lost 0 bases, the J end lost 1 base, and 8 bases lay between the germline ends. CDR3 sequence: CASSVDHRSYEQYF. The CDR3 coding sequence is TGTGCCAGCAGCGTAGATCACAGGTCCTACGAGCAGTACTTC.

The chain employs TRBV4-1 and TRBJ1-3; 8 bases line up with TRBD1. The junction had 1 base not matched to a gene; V was cut back by 2 bases and J by 1 base. CDR3 length: 15 amino acids. Germline assignment: CDR1 MGHRA and CDR2 YSYEKL. CDR3 sequence: CASSQTGGSGNTIYF. CDR3 in DNA: TGCGCCAGCAGCCAAACAGGGGGATCTGGAAACACCATATATTTT.

Comments on this clone: One end of the junction is discordant with germline, which a read error may explain. This sample also contains other DNA sequences that code for the same CDR3. This rearrangement joins TRBV28 to TRBJ1-4, with D perhaps matching TRBD1 (6 bases). The CDR3 runs 14 residues. Germline lookup yields CDR1 MDHEN and CDR2 SYDVKM. The CDR3 region has the DNA TGTGCCAGCAGTGTTGACAGGAGGGGCGAAAAGCTGTTTTTT. Translating gives CASSVDRRGEKLFF.

V gene TRBV28 combines with J gene TRBJ2-2, with TRBD2 as a possible D gene (5 bases). This CDR3 has 15 residues. Trimming cost V 3 bases and J 4 bases, with 12 bases left between them. Germline-derived CDR1 and CDR2 are MDHEN and SYDVKM. CDR3 protein: CASSFSGSVTGELFF. CDR3 in DNA: TGTGCCAGCAGTTTTTCGGGATCGGTCACCGGGGAGCTGTTTTTT.

V usage is TRBV4-3 and J usage is TRBJ1-1, with D unclear. CDR3 length: 13 residues. Trimming shortened V by 4 bases and J by 2 bases, and 8 bases separated the two germline ends. The germline gives CDR1 LGHNA, CDR2 YSLEER. CDR3: CASSPEGNTEAFF. CDR3 nucleotide sequence: TGCGCCAGCAGCCCCGAGGGTAACACTGAAGCTTTCTTT.

The chain couples TRBV5-4 to TRBJ2-7; D might be TRBD1 (5 bases). Trimming took 2 bases from V and 7 from J, leaving 13 bases between them. CDR3 length: 13 amino acids. CDR1 SGHNT and CDR2 YYREEE come from the germline V gene (reference sequence). The CDR3 DNA sequence: TGTGCCAGCAGCTTTGGGGCCCTGGGGGAGCAGTACTTC. Translated, it gives CASSFGALGEQYF.

V and J are TRBV7-6 and TRBJ1-3, with D possibly matching TRBD1 (6 bases). The length of the CDR3 is 17 residues. The V end lost 5 bases, the J end lost 8 bases, and 25 bases lay between the germline ends. Germline V CDR1 and CDR2: SGHVS, FNYEAQ. The chain's CDR3 is CASSTQEGGSDGDTIYF. In DNA form, the CDR3 reads TGTGCCAGCAGCACCCAGGAGGGGGGCAGCGATGGGGACACCATATATTTT.

V is TRBV6-6 and J is TRBJ2-2; 7 bases match TRBD1. The CDR3 loop spans 14 amino acids. The V gene end was trimmed by 5 bases and the J gene end by 4 bases; junction bases not matched to a gene: 4. Germline loops: CDR1 MNHNY, CDR2 SVGAGI (reference sequence). This CDR3 is CASSKTGSTGELFF. The CDR3 DNA sequence: TGTGCCAGCAGTAAGACAGGGAGCACCGGGGAGCTGTTTTTT.

The sample holds one count of this clone. The chain uses TRBV5-1 and TRBJ2-2; D is tentatively TRBD1 or TRBD2 (5 bases each). The CDR3 length is 14 residues. The V gene's germline CDR1 is SGHRS and CDR2 YFSETQ. V was trimmed by 4 bases and J by 7 bases, leaving 14 bases between them. The CDR3 here is CASSIGMGDGELFF. CDR3 in DNA: TGCGCCAGCAGCATTGGAATGGGGGACGGGGAGCTGTTTTTT.

This rearrangement joins TRBV6-5 to TRBJ2-7; D is possibly TRBD1 or TRBD2 (6 bases each). CDR3 size: 13 residues. Germline-derived CDR1 and CDR2 are MNHEY and SVGAGI. Between the trimmed V and J ends, which lost 2 bases and 3 bases, there was a span of 8 bases. In DNA, the CDR3 is TGTGCCAGCAGTTACGGGGGGCTCTACGAGCAGTACTTC. Its translation is CASSYGGLYEQYF.